One T cell receptor (beta chain) is described in this entry. In the source study's methods: Amplifying reference gene primers gave estimates of nucleated cell counts. Data came from immunoSEQ multiplex PCR; TCRdb stores just in-frame clones and leaves some out. V, J and clone size are those of that table, while D and trimming were read from the DNA. The repertoire consists of under 200,000 clones, with over 70% occurring once and the leading ten covering less than 3%. The record originates from a study of blood T cell repertoires in COVID-19. V was shortened by 10 bases and J by 0 bases, with 9 bases between the two germline ends. The CDR3 is 13 residues long. CDR1 MNHEY and CDR2 SVGAGI come from the germline V gene.

The chain employs TRBV6-5 and TRBJ1-4; D gene unclear. Material for sequencing was peripheral blood. The TCR comes from a woman aged 55-69 years with acute or convalescent COVID-19. CDR3 amino acids: CATQIATNEKLFF. CDR3 DNA sequence: TGTGCCACCCAAATTGCAACTAATGAAAAACTGTTTTTT.